One sample yielded the 10 T cell receptor beta chains listed below, sequenced in a study of immune heterogeneity within non-small cell lung tumors (dated 2018 in TCRdb). For the TCR template, genomic DNA was extracted from bulk tumor tissue, and roughly 600 ng of gDNA was amplified for each sample. During surgery, multiple biopsies were taken from each primary tumor and placed as far apart as possible within the tumor mass. The study cohort was described as untreated and was composed of newly diagnosed NSCLC cases undergoing curative surgery. This sample was sequenced with a HiSeq X Ten. The TCR beta CDR3 region was amplified with a multiplex PCR system, in which a first round of roughly 9 cycles was run using 32 V-gene forward and 13 J-gene reverse primers. The raw public data were reprocessed by TCRdb itself: fastp quality trimming at Q25, MiXCR clonotype calling, in-frame beta chains only. Entries are consolidated by CDR3 protein sequence, retaining the most common genes and DNA. The sample data list about 22,000 distinct CDR3 sequences, and 25% to 30% of these were observed just once. The ten top clones hold roughly 4.4% of the sample.

The sample was lung tumor tissue. Source of these receptors: a man between 40 and 49 years old with non-small cell lung cancer.

This clonotype appeared once. The chain employs TRBV2 and TRBJ2-2; D is perhaps TRBD1 (5 bases). CDR1 and CDR2 from the germline V gene are SNHLY and FYNNEI. V gave up 7 bases and J gave up 6 bases, with 18 bases separating them. The CDR3 is 15 residues long. The CDR3 DNA follows: TGTGCCAGCACCAGGGCAGGGTTAGGTGCCGGGGAGCTGTTTTTT. This sequence encodes CASTRAGLGAGELFF.

Turning to this clonotype: This could be a read error, since a much larger clone is one nucleotide away. This sequence joins TRBV16 and TRBJ1-5, with D unresolved. The CDR3 length is 15 residues. Germline-derived CDR1 and CDR2 are KGHSY and FQNENV. Trimming removed 6 bases from V and 0 bases from J, with 12 bases in between. The CDR3 sequence: CASSLISRSNQPQHF. CDR3 in DNA: TGTGCCAGCAGTCTAATTAGTCGTAGCAATCAGCCCCAGCATTTT.

Note on this clonotype: This may be a read error, as it is one base from a much larger clone. The genes are TRBV11-3 and TRBJ2-1; D is unclear. V was clipped by 4 bases and J by 8 bases, with 9 bases between them. This CDR3 contains 12 residues. CDR1 and CDR2 from the germline V gene are SGHNT and YENEEA. CDR3 sequence (DNA): TGTGCCAGCAGCTCGCAAGCTGATGAGCAGTTCTTC. As protein: CASSSQADEQFF.

At least ten counts were recorded for this clonotype. The chain combines TRBV10-3 with TRBJ2-7; D uncertain. Germline V lookup: CDR1 ENHRY, CDR2 SYGVKD. The V gene lost 4 bases and the J gene lost 2 bases, with 12 bases spanning the gap. The CDR3 contains 14 residues. Here the CDR3 DNA reads TGTGCCATCAGTGTTGACTCGTCCCCCTACGAGCAGTACTTC. As protein: CAISVDSSPYEQYF.

This clonotype was seen repeatedly, ten times or more. The chain employs TRBV7-2 and TRBJ2-3; 7 bases are shared with TRBD2. CDR1 and CDR2 (germline): SGHTA, FQGNSA. The length of the CDR3 is 15 residues. Trimming at V came to 5 bases and at J to 2 bases, leaving 7 bases not matched to a gene. The CDR3 coding sequence is TGTGCCAGCAGCCCAGGACTAGGAGTCACAGATACGCAGTATTTT. Its protein is CASSPGLGVTDTQYF.

In regard to this clonotype: A read error may explain this, as a much larger clone is one base away. The chain has TRBV19 and TRBJ1-5, with D perhaps matching TRBD1 (5 bases). Germline lookup yields CDR1 LNHDA and CDR2 SQIVND (reference sequence). The CDR3 extends over 15 amino acids. CDR3 region: CAIKKDRDSKQPKHF. The CDR3 DNA sequence: TGTGCCATCAAGAAAGACCGGGACTCAAAACAGCCCAAGCATTTT.

In the case of this clonotype: A much bigger clone sits one base away, suggesting this may be a read error. The V call is TRBV27, the J call TRBJ2-5; 9 bases agree with TRBD2. Germline CDR1 MNHEY, CDR2 SMNVEV (reference sequence). The CDR3 has 18 amino acids. This CDR3 is CANSSSLAGLEVGETQYF. CDR3 nucleotides: TGTGCCAACAGTTCATCCCTAGCGGGATTAGAAGTAGGAGAGACCCAGTACTTC.

This clonotype has a count of ten or more. J is TRBJ2-7 and V is TRBV28; D is perhaps TRBD1 (5 bases). Germline CDR1 and CDR2: MDHEN and SYDVKM. This CDR3 has 13 amino acids. V dropped 3 bases and J dropped 6 bases, with 12 bases sitting between them. The chain's CDR3 is CASSLGRVGEQYF. CDR3 bases: TGTGCCAGCAGTTTGGGCAGGGTGGGCGAGCAGTACTTC. Full variable domain (remainder filled in from reference TRBV28 and TRBJ2-7): DVKVTQSSRYLVKRTGEKVFLECVQDMDHENMFWYRQDPGLGLRLIYFSYDVKMKEKGDIPEGYSVSREKKERFSLILESASTNQTSMYLCASSLGRVGEQYFGPGTRLTVT.

This clonotype is medium-sized (0.01 to 0.1%) in the sample. V usage is TRBV9 and J usage is TRBJ2-1; TRBD2 matches 11 bases. Germline CDR1 reads SGDLS; CDR2 reads YYNGEE. With V trimmed by 3 bases and J by 4 bases, 3 bases remained unmatched. The CDR3 has 15 amino acids. The CDR3 spells CASSARLAGYNEQFF. As DNA, the CDR3 is TGTGCCAGCAGCGCCAGACTAGCGGGGTACAATGAGCAGTTCTTC.

This clonotype was detected only a few times. The chain employs TRBV19 and TRBJ2-2; 9 bases are shared with TRBD2. The CDR3 has 16 residues. The V segment lost 6 bases and the J segment 3 bases; nucleotides outside the gene matches: 8. CDR1 and CDR2 (germline): LNHDA, SQIVND (reference sequence). The DNA for the CDR3 is TGTGCCAGTAGGAATAGGCGGGAGGGAGACACCGGGGAGCTGTTTTTT. It specifies CASRNRREGDTGELFF.